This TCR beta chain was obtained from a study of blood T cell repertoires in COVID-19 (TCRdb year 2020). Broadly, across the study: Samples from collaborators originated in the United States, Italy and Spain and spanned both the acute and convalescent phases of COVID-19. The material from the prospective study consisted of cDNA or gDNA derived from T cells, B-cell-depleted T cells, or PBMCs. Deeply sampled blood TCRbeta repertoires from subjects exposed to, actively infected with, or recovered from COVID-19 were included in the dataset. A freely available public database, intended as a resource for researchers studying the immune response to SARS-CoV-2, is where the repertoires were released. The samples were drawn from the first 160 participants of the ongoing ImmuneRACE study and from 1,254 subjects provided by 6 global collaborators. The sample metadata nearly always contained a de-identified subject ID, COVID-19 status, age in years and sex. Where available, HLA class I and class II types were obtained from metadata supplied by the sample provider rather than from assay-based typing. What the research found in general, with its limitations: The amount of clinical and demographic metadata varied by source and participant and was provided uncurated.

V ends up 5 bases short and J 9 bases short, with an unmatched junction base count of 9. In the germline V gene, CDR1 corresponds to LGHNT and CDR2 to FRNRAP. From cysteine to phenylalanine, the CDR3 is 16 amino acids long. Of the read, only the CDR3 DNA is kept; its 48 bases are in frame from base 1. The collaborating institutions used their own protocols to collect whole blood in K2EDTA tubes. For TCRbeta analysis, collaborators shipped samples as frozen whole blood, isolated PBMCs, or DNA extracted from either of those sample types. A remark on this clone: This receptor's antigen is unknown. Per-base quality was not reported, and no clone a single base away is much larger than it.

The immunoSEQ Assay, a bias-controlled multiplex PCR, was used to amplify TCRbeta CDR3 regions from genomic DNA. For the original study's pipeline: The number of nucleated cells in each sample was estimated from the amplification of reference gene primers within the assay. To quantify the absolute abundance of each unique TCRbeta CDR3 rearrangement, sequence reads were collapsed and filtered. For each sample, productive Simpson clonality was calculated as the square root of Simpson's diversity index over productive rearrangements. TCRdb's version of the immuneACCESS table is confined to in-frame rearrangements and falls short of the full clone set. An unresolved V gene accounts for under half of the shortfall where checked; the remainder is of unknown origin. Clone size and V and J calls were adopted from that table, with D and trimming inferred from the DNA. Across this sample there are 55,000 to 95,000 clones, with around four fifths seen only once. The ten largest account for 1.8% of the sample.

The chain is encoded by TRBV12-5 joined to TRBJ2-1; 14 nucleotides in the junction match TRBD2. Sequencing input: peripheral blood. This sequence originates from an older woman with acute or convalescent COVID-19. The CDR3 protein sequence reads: CASGPPTSGRGGEQFF. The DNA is TGTGCTAGTGGTCCACCGACTAGCGGGAGGGGGGGTGAGCAGTTCTTC. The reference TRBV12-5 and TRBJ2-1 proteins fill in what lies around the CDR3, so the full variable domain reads DARVTQTPRHKVTEMGQEVTMRCQPILGHNTVFWYRQTMMQGLELLAYFRNRAPLDDSGMPKDRFSAEMPDATLATLKIQPSEPRDSAVYFCASGPPTSGRGGEQFFGPGTRLTVL.